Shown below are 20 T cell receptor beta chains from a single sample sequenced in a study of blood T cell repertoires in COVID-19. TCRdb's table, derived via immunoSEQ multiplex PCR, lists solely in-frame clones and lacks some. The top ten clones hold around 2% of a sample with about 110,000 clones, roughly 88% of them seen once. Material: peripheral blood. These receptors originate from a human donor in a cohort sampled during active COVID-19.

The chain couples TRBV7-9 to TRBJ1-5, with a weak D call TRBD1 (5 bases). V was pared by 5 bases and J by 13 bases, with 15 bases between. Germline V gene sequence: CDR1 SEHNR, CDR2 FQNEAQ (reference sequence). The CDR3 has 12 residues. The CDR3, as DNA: TGTGCCAGCAGCCGATTCACAGGTTCACAGCATTTT. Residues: CASSRFTGSQHF.

CDR3 region: CASSLGGPENTEAFF. The DNA for the CDR3 is TGTGCCAGCAGCTTGGGAGGGCCCGAGAACACTGAAGCTTTCTTT. V usage is TRBV5-8 and J usage is TRBJ1-1; no firm D call. This CDR3 has 15 residues. The germline gives CDR1 SGHTS, CDR2 YDEGEE. Trimming removed 0 bases from V and 1 base from J, with 10 bases in between.

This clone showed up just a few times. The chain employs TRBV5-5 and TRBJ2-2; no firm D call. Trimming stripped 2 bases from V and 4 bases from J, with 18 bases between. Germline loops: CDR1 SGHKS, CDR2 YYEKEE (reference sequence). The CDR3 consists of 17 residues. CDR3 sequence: CASSLYSLEWSTGELFF. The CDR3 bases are TGTGCCAGCAGCTTATATAGTCTAGAGTGGAGCACCGGGGAGCTGTTTTTT.

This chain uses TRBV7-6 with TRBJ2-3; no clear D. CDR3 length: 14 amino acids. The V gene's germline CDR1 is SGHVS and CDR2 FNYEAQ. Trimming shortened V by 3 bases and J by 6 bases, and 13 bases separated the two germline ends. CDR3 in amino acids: CASSLVQTPDTQYF. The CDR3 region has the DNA TGTGCCAGCAGCTTGGTACAAACCCCGGATACGCAGTATTTT.

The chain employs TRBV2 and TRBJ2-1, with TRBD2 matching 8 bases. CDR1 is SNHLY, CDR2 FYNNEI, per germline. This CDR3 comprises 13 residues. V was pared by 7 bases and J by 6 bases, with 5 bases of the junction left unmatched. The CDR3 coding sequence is TGTGCCAGCATGAGCGGGAGTGGCAATGAGCAGTTCTTC. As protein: CASMSGSGNEQFF.

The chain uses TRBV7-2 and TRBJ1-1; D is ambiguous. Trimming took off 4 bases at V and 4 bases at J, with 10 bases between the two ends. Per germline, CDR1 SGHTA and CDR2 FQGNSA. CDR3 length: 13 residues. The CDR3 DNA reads TGTGCCAGCAGCTCTTACACGGGCACTGAAGCTTTCTTT. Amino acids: CASSSYTGTEAFF.

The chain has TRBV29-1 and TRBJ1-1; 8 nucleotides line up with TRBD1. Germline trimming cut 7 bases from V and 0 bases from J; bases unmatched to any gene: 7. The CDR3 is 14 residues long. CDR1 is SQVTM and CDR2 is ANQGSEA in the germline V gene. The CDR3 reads CSAGDRSMNTEAFF. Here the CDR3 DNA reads TGCAGCGCCGGGGACAGGTCCATGAACACTGAAGCTTTCTTT.

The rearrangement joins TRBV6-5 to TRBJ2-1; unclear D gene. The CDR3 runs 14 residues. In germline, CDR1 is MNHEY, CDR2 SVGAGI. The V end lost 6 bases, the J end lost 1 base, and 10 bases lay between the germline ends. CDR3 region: CASSRHESYNEQFF. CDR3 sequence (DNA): TGTGCCAGCAGCCGCCATGAGTCCTACAATGAGCAGTTCTTC.

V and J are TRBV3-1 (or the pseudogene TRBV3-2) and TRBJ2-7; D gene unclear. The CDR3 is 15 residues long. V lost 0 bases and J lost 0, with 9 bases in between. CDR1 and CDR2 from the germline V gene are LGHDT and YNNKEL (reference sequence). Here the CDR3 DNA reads TGTGCCAGCAGCCAAGAGGGCGTGAGCTCCTACGAGCAGTACTTC. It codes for CASSQEGVSSYEQYF.

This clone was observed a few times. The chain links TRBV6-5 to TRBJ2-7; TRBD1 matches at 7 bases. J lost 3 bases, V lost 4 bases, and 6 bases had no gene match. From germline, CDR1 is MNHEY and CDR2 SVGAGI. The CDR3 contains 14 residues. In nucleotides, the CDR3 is TGTGCCAGCAGTTCCCGGGACAGATACTACGAGCAGTACTTC. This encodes CASSSRDRYYEQYF.

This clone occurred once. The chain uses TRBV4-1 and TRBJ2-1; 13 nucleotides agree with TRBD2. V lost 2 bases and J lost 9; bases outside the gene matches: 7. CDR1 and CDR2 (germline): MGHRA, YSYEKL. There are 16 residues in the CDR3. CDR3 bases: TGCGCCAGCAGCCAACAAGGACTAGCGGGAGATCCTGAGCAGTTCTTC. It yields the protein CASSQQGLAGDPEQFF.

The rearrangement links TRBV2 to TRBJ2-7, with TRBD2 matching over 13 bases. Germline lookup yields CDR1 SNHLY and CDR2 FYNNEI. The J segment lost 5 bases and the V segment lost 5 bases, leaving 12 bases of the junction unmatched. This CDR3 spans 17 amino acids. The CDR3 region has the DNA TGTGCCAGCAGTCCCCCTAGACTAGCGGGGGGTTACCACGAGCAGTACTTC. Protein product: CASSPPRLAGGYHEQYF.

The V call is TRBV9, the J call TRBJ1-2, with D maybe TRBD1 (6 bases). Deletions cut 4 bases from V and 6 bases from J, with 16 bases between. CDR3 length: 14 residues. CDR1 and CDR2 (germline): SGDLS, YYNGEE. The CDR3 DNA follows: TGTGCCAGCAGCCCTAGGGCAGGGGCTGATGGCTACACCTTC. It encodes CASSPRAGADGYTF.

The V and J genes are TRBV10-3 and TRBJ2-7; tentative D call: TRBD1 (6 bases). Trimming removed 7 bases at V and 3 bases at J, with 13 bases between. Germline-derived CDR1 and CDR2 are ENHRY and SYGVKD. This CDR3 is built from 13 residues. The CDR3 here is CAIKRQEDYEQYF. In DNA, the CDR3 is TGTGCCATCAAACGACAGGAGGACTACGAGCAGTACTTC.

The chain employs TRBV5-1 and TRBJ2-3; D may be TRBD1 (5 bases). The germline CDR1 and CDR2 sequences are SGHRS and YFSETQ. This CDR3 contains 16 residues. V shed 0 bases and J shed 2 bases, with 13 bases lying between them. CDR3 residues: CASSLGASGYTDTQYF. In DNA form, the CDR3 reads TGCGCCAGCAGCTTGGGGGCCTCAGGGTACACAGATACGCAGTATTTT.

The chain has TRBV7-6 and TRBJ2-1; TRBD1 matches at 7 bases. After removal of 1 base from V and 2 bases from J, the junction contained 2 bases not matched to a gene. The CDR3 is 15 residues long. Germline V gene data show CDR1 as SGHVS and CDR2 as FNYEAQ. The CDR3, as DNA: TGTGCCAGCAGCTTAGGGGACAGACCCTACAATGAGCAGTTCTTC. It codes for CASSLGDRPYNEQFF.

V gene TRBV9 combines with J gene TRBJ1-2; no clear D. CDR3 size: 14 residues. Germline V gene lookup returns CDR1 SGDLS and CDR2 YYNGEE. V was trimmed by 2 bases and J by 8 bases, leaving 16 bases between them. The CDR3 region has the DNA TGTGCCAGCAGCGTCCGCATGGAGGGCACGGGCTACACCTTC. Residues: CASSVRMEGTGYTF.

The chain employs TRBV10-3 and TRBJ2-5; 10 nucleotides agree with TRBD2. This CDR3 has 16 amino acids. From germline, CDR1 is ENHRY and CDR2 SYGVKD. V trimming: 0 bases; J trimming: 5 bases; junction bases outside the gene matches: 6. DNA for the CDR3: TGTGCCATCAGTGAGTCGCTAGCGGGAGTTGTGGAGACCCAGTACTTC. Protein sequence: CAISESLAGVVETQYF.

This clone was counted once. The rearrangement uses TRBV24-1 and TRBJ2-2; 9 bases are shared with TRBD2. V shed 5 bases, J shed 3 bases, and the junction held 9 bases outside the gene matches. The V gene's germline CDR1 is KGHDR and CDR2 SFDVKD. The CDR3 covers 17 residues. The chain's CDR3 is CATSVGGRATDTGELFF. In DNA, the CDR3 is TGTGCCACCAGTGTAGGCGGGAGGGCCACGGACACCGGGGAGCTGTTTTTT.

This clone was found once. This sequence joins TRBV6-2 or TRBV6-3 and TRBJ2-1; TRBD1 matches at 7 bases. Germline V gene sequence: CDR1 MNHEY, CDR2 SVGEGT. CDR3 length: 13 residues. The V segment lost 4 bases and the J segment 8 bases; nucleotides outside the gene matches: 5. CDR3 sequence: CASSSTGNHEQFF. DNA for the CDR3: TGTGCCAGCAGTTCGACAGGGAACCATGAGCAGTTCTTC.